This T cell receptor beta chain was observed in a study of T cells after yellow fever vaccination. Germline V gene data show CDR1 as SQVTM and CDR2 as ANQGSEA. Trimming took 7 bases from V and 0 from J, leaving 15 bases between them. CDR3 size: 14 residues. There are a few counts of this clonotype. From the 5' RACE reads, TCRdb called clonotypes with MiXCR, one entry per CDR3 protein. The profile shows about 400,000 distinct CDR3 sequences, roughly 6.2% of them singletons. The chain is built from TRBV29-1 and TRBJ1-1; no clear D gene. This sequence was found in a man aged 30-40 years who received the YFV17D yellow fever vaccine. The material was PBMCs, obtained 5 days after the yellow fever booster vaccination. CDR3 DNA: TGCAGCGCAGAAGGTAGAGGACTGAACACTGAAGCTTTCTTT. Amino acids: CSAEGRGLNTEAFF.